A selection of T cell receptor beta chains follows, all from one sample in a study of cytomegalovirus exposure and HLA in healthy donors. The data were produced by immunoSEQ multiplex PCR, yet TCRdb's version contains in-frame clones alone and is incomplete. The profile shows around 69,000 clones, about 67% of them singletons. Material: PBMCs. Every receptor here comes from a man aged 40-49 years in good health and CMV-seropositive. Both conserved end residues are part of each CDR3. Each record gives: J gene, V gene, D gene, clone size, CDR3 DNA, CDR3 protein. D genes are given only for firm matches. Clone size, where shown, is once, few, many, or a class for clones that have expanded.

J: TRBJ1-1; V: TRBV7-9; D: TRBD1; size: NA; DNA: TGTGCCAGCAGCACCGGGACAGTCTTCACTGAAGCTTTCTTT; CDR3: CASSTGTVFTEAFF
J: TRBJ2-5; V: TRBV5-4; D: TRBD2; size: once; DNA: TGTGCCAGCACCCGCGGGGGGAACGAAGAGACCCAGTACTTC; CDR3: CASTRGGNEETQYF
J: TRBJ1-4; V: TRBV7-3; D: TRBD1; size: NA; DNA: TGTGCCAGCAGCCCTGGGGACAGAACTAATGAAAAACTGTTTTTT; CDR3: CASSPGDRTNEKLFF
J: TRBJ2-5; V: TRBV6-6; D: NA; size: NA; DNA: TGTGCCAGCAGTTACTGGGGAGAGTACCAAGAGACCCAGTACTTC; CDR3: CASSYWGEYQETQYF
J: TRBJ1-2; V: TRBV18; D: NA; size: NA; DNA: TGTGCCAGCTCCCCCGACAGAGTCTATGGCTACACCTTC; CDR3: CASSPDRVYGYTF
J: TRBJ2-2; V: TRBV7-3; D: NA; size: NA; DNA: TGTGCCAGCAGCTTAACTATTACAGGGACCGGGGAGCTGTTTTTT; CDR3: CASSLTITGTGELFF
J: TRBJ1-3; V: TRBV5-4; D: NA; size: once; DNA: TGTGCCAGCAGCTTGGAACTCTCTGGAAACACCATATATTTT; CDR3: CASSLELSGNTIYF
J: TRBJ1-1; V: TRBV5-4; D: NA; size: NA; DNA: TGTGCCAGCAGCTTGGCCGGGGACACTGAAGCTTTCTTT; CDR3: CASSLAGDTEAFF
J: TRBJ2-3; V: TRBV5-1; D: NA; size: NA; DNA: TGCGCCAGCAGCCCAGGACTGTCCACAGATACGCAGTATTTT; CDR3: CASSPGLSTDTQYF
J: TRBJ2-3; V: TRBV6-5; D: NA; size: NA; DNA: TGTGCCAGCAGACTATCGACTGGCACAGATACGCAGTATTTT; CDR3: CASRLSTGTDTQYF
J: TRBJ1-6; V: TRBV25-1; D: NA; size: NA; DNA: TGTGCCAGCAGTGTGGGGGCGAGTTCACCCCTCCACTTT; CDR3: CASSVGASSPLHF
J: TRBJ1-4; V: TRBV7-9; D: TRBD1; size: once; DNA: TGTGCCAGCAGCCAAGGGCAGGGGGGCGAAAAACTGTTTTTT; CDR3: CASSQGQGGEKLFF
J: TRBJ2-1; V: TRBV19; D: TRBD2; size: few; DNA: TGTGCCAGTAGTACGGGACTAGCGGGAGTAGGGCAGTTCTTC; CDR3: CASSTGLAGVGQFF
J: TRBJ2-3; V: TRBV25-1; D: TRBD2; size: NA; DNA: TGTGCCAGCAGTGAATATAGCCTAGCGGGCCCAGATACGCAGTATTTT; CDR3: CASSEYSLAGPDTQYF
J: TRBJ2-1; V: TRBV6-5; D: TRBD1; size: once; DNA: TGTGCCAGCAGTTACTCGACCCAGGGGGCGAGTTTTGAGTTCTTC; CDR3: CASSYSTQGASFEFF
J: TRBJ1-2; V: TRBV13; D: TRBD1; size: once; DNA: TGTGCCAGCAGCGACTTAGCAGGGGGCTATGCGAATGGCTACACCTTC; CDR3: CASSDLAGGYANGYTF
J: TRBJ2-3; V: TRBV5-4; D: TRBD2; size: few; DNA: TGTGCCAGCAGCTTGGGACTAGCGGGAGCCGAAGATACGCAGTATTTT; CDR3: CASSLGLAGAEDTQYF
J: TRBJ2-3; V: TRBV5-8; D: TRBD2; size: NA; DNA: TGTGCCAGCAGCCCCCGACTAGCGGGGGGGCGGACAGATACGCAGTATTTT; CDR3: CASSPRLAGGRTDTQYF
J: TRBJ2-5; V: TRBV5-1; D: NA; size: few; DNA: TGCGCCAGCCACAGGGAAGAGACCCAGTACTTC; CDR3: CASHREETQYF
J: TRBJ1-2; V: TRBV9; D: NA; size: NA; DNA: TGTGCCAGCAGCGTAAGCCTCCAATCAGGGTCTGACTATGGCTACACCTTC; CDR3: CASSVSLQSGSDYGYTF
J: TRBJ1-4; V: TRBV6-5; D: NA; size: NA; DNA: TGTGCCAGCAGAAGGACAGCGAGTAATGAAAAACTGTTTTTT; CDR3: CASRRTASNEKLFF
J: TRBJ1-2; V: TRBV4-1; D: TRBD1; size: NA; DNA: TGCGCCAGCAGCCAAGATCGACAGGGCAACGACTATGGCTACACCTTC; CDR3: CASSQDRQGNDYGYTF
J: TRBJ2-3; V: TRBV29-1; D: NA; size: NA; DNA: TGCAGCGTTGCGGGCAGGGCTACAGATACGCAGTATTTT; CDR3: CSVAGRATDTQYF
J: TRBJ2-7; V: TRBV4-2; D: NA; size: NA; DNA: TGTGCCAGCAGCCAAGGGTTCCGGGGAACCCCCTACGAGCAGTACTTC; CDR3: CASSQGFRGTPYEQYF
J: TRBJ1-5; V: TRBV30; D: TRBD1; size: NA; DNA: TGTGCCTGGAGTCCCGACAGGGCCTCCATCTCCAATCAGCCCCAGCATTTT; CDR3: CAWSPDRASISNQPQHF
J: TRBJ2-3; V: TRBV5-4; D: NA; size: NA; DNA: TGTGCCAGCAGCTTGCAGGGGAGGGTGGAGACAACAGATACGCAGTATTTT; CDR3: CASSLQGRVETTDTQYF
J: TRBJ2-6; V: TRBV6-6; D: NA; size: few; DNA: TGTGCCAGCAGTCCCAGGGTCTCTGGGGCCAACGTCCTGACTTTC; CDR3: CASSPRVSGANVLTF
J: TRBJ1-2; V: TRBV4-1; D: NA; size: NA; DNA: TGCGCCAGCAGCCAAAACTTCGGAACAGGGTTGAGCTACACCTTC; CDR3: CASSQNFGTGLSYTF
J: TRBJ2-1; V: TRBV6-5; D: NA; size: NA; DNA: TGTGCCAGCAGTTATCGATCAGGTGGTGAGCAGTTCTTC; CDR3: CASSYRSGGEQFF
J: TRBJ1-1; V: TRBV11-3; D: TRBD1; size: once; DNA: TGTGCCAGCAGCCCCGGGACAGTGAACACTGAAGCTTTCTTT; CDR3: CASSPGTVNTEAFF
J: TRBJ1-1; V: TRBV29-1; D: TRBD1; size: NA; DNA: TGCAGCGCCGAGACAGGGGAGAACACTGAAGCTTTCTTT; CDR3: CSAETGENTEAFF
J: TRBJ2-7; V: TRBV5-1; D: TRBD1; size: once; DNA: TGCGCCAGCAGTTCCGGGACAGGGGGGGACGAGCAGTACTTC; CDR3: CASSSGTGGDEQYF
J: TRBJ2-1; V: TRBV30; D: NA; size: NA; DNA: TGTGCCTGGAGGTTGACACGTAGCTCCTACAATGAGCAGTTCTTC; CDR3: CAWRLTRSSYNEQFF
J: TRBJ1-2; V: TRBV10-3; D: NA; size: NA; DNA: TGTGCCATCAGTGAGGCCACCGGTGGTGGCTACACCTTC; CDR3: CAISEATGGGYTF
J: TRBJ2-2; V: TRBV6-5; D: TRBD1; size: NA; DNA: TGTGCCAGCAGTTACTTCGGGACAGGCCCCGGGGAGCTGTTTTTT; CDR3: CASSYFGTGPGELFF
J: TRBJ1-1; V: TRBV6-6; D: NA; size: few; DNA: TGTGCCAGCAGCCCGGGACGGGGGGGAGACACTGAAGCTTTCTTT; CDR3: CASSPGRGGDTEAFF
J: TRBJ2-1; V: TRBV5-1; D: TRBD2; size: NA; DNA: TGCGCCAGCAGCTTGTTAGCGGGAGAGGGGAATGAGCAGTTCTTC; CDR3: CASSLLAGEGNEQFF
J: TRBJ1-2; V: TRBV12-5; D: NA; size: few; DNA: TGTGCTAGTGCCCCGGGGGATTGGGGCTATGGCTACACCTTC; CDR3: CASAPGDWGYGYTF
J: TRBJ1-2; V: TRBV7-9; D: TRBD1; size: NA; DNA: TGTGCCAGCAGCCCGTACTTACAGGGGTATGGCTACACCTTC; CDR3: CASSPYLQGYGYTF
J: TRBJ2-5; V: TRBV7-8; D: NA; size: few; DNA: TGTGCCAGCAGCCCAACAGGGTCAGAGACCCAGTACTTC; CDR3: CASSPTGSETQYF
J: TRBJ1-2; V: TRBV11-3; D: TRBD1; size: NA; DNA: TGTGCCAGCAGCTTTGTATCGGCGGGACAGCAAGGTAGAAACTATGGCTACACCTTC; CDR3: CASSFVSAGQQGRNYGYTF
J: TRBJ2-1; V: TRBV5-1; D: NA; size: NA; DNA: TGCGCCAGCAGCTTGGACAGGGTTAACAATGAGCAGTTCTTC; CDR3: CASSLDRVNNEQFF
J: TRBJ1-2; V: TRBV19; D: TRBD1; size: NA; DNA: TGTGCCAGTAGTACGGGACAGGGAATGGGCGGCTACACCTTC; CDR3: CASSTGQGMGGYTF
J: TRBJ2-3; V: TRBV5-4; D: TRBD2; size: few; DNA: TGTGCCAGCAGCTTAGAGACTAGCGGCACAGATACGCAGTATTTT; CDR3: CASSLETSGTDTQYF
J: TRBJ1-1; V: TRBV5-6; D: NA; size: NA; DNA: TGTGCCAGCAGCTCCAACGACGGGGGGTCTGAAGCTTTCTTT; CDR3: CASSSNDGGSEAFF
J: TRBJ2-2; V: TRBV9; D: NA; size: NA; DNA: TGTGCCAGCAGCGTAGTAGAGGTGGGGGAGCTGTTTTTT; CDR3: CASSVVEVGELFF
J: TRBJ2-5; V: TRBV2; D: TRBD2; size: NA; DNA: TGTGCCAGCAGGAGGGGGACTAGCGGGAGGGCCGGGACCCAGTACTTC; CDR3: CASRRGTSGRAGTQYF
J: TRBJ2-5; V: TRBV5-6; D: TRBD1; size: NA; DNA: TGTGCCAGCAGCTCGGAAGGGGGCAGGGGGAAGACCCAGTACTTC; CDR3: CASSSEGGRGKTQYF
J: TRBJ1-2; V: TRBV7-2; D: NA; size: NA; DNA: TGTGCCAGCAGCTTCGGACAGCAGAACTATGGCTACACCTTC; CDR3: CASSFGQQNYGYTF
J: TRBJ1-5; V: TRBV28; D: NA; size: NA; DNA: TGTGCCAGCACTACACAGGGTTTGGGCAATCAGCCCCAGCATTTT; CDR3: CASTTQGLGNQPQHF
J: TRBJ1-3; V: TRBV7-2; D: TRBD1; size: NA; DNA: TGTGCCAGCAGCGGAGGGACAGGCCGCTCTGGAAACACCATATATTTT; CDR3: CASSGGTGRSGNTIYF
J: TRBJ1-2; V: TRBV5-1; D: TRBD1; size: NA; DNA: TGCGCCAGCAGCTTGGTGTGGGACAGGGGCTATGGCTACACCTTC; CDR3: CASSLVWDRGYGYTF